This T cell receptor beta chain was recovered during a study of blood T cell repertoires in COVID-19 (dated by TCRdb to the early 2020s). Some background on the complete study: The collaborator samples originated in the United States, Italy and Spain and spanned the acute and convalescent phases of COVID-19. HLA class I and class II types, where available, came from metadata supplied by the sample provider rather than from assay-based typing. The samples were drawn from the first 160 participants of the ongoing ImmuneRACE study and from some 1,300 subjects provided by 6 global collaborators. The sample metadata nearly always contained a de-identified subject ID, COVID-19 status, age in years and sex. Deeply sampled blood TCRbeta repertoires from subjects exposed to, actively infected with, or recovered from COVID-19 were included in the dataset. The repertoires were made available in a free public database intended to serve as a resource for research on the immune response to SARS-CoV-2. The material from the prospective study consisted of cDNA or gDNA derived from T cells, B-cell-depleted T cells, or PBMCs. The paper's findings and limits, for the study overall: The quantity of clinical and demographic metadata differed by source and by participant and was supplied without curation.

Participants in the prospective study were enrolled through a virtual design, were aged about 18 to 90 years, and lived in approximately 25 United States geographic areas. To assign participants to cohorts, the prospective study relied on clinical history that participants themselves reported in a screening survey and a study questionnaire. For ImmuneRACE Cohort 3, a participant was defined as recovered based on two consecutive negative NP/OP PCR tests, clearance by a healthcare professional, or resolution of symptoms. Each participant in the prospective study had whole blood, serum and a nasopharyngeal or oropharyngeal swab collected by mobile phlebotomists. Prospective study participants could optionally give additional blood draws and questionnaires over an approximately 2-month period. Blood samples from the prospective study were shipped frozen or at room temperature prior to DNA extraction.

TCRbeta CDR3 regions were amplified from genomic DNA by means of the immunoSEQ Assay, a bias-controlled multiplex PCR. Per the original workflow: Nucleated cell counts per sample were estimated from amplification of reference gene primers within the assay. To quantify the absolute abundance of each unique TCRbeta CDR3 rearrangement, sequence reads were collapsed and filtered. For each sample, productive Simpson clonality was calculated as the square root of Simpson's diversity index across productive rearrangements. TCRdb re-hosts the immuneACCESS table, in-frame sequences only. Its copies lack some clones; in the studies checked, an unresolved V gene accounts for under half of them, and the cause for the rest is not known. From that table come the V and J calls and clone size; the DNA was used to work out D and trimming. Present in this sample are about 180,000 clones, 70% to 80% of which were seen just once. The ten top clones hold roughly 17% of the sample.

Notes on this clone: Which antigen it targets is not known. No quality values exist for individual bases; no much larger clone is one base distant.

The CDR3 spans 16 residues, from the cysteine through the phenylalanine. Only the CDR3 region is kept as DNA, spanning 48 bases read in frame from base 1. The germline V gene (reference sequence) provides CDR1 SGHNT and CDR2 YYREEE. Compared with germline, V lacks 4 bases and J lacks 2 bases; bases without a gene match: 4. The clonotype comes from a woman aged 45 to 65 who had recovered from COVID-19. Sequenced sample: PBMCs or T cells enriched from blood (not recorded which). The receptor chain draws on TRBV5-4 and TRBJ2-6, with TRBD1 identical over 9 junction bases. DNA sequence: TGTGCCAGCAGCGGGTACAGGGGGCCTGGGGCCAACGTCCTGACTTTC. Its coded protein is CASSGYRGPGANVLTF.